This TCR beta chain was sequenced for a study of blood T cells in healthy people across ages. Study information: For every two T cells, template switching captured about one barcoded beta molecule.

Next came a second PCR, run for about 7 to 12 cycles, which used a sample-barcoded 5' primer along with a J-beta primer mix. With 12 random nucleotides, a template-switch adaptor tagged each individual cDNA molecule. TCRdb passed the 5' RACE reads through MiXCR, listing each CDR3 protein once. The sample lists around 1.5 million distinct CDR3 sequences, around 55% occurring once. Study-level results: Across the age range, TCR beta diversity per million T cells fell in a roughly linear way.

Details on this clonotype: What it recognizes is unknown.

Healthy Caucasians from Russia aged roughly 6 to 90 served as donors. Specimen: blood. The clonotype comes from a man aged 18 to 35 in good health.

As DNA, the CDR3 is TGCAGTGCTACCTCGCCGGGAGGGGATGAGCAGTTCTTC. Protein sequence: CSATSPGGDEQFF. The chain carries TRBV20-1 and TRBJ2-1, with 8 bases identical to TRBD2. Germline-derived CDR1 and CDR2 are DFQATT and SNEGSKA (reference sequence). The CDR3 covers 13 residues. V gave up 4 bases and J gave up 8 bases; unmatched junction bases: 7.